The clone carrying this T cell receptor (beta chain) was seen once. What it binds is not known. Germline trimming cut 1 base from V and 3 bases from J; bases unmatched to any gene: 6. Germline loops: CDR1 LGHNA, CDR2 YSLEER. The CDR3 has 16 amino acids. RNA extraction was followed by reverse transcription into cDNA, which acted as the sequencing template. Assay used: immunoSEQ multiplex PCR; TCRdb lists only in-frame clones, some missing. This sample has approximately 98,000 clones, with 59% found just once. The data derive from a study of CD8+ T cells in alopecia areata. Study results and caveats: Patients showed less clear TCR sequence sharing than mice, possibly partly because of HLA diversity. Affected scalp, especially in alopecia totalis/universalis, had a higher clonality than normal scalp did.

Sorting of PBMCs yielded the CD4+ and CD8+ T cells. The sequenced material came from CD8+ T cells sorted from blood. The chain couples TRBV4-3 to TRBJ2-3, with 8 bases lining up with TRBD2. This TCR was sampled from a human donor in good health. Written as DNA, the CDR3 is TGCGCCAGCAGCCAAGGAGTAGCGGGGTGGACAGATACGCAGTATTTT. This gives the protein CASSQGVAGWTDTQYF.